The 5 T cell receptor beta chains reported below all come from one sample, sequenced in a study of shared clonotypes between healthy human individuals. It was CD45RO-negative cells, positively selected for CCR7, that made up naive CD8 cells, with terminally differentiated effector memory CD45RA+ cells excluded. Sequencing was performed with immunoSEQ multiplex PCR; in TCRdb, only in-frame clones are kept and a portion is missing. The data contain around 650,000 clones, approximately 96% of them singletons. The sequencing input was naive CD8+ T cells sorted from blood. The receptors were gathered from a woman younger than 45 in good health.

The chain couples TRBV6-5 to TRBJ1-1; possible D gene TRBD1, 5 bases. This CDR3 is built from 16 residues. Germline values: CDR1 MNHEY, CDR2 SVGAGI. The ends were cut back, 0 bases at V and 3 bases at J, with 14 bases in the middle. The CDR3 region is CASSYSEGRLDTEAFF. The CDR3 DNA reads TGTGCCAGCAGTTACTCGGAGGGGCGCCTGGACACTGAAGCTTTCTTT.

The CDR3 spells CASSFRDYGVEQYF. CDR3 nucleotides: TGTGCCAGCAGTTTCCGCGACTACGGTGTCGAGCAGTACTTC. V gene TRBV27 combines with J gene TRBJ2-7; TRBD2 might be the D (5 bases). The CDR3 covers 14 residues. Trimming stripped 3 bases from V and 6 bases from J, with 15 bases between. Germline V CDR1 and CDR2: MNHEY, SMNVEV (reference sequence).

The chain combines TRBV28 with TRBJ1-2; D ambiguous. The length of the CDR3 is 14 residues. CDR1 MDHEN and CDR2 SYDVKM come from the germline V gene. Trimming took off 3 bases at V and 3 bases at J, with 11 bases between the two ends. The CDR3 sequence is CASSFDRRYYGYTF. The CDR3 nucleotides read TGTGCCAGCAGTTTTGATCGACGGTACTATGGCTACACCTTC.

A note on this clone: This same CDR3 is encoded by further DNA sequences in the sample. The J gene is TRBJ2-7, the V gene TRBV7-9; the D gene is possibly TRBD2 (6 bases). The CDR3 sequence is 12 residues long. Trimming pared 4 bases from V and 4 bases from J, leaving 8 bases between. Germline values: CDR1 SEHNR, CDR2 FQNEAQ (reference sequence). CDR3 residues: CASSSGLYEQYF. DNA for the CDR3: TGTGCCAGCAGCTCGGGACTTTACGAGCAGTACTTC.

The V and J genes are TRBV5-6 and TRBJ2-4; perhaps TRBD1 as D (6 bases). The V end was cut by 0 bases, the J end by 9 bases, with 22 bases between. Germline values: CDR1 SGHDT, CDR2 YYEEEE. CDR3 length: 17 amino acids. In DNA, the CDR3 is TGTGCCAGCAGCTTGGATCTTGGCGGCAGGGGTCTCGGCATTCAGTACTTC. Its translation: CASSLDLGGRGLGIQYF.